Described below is a single T cell receptor (beta chain) sequence and its context. Its cognate antigen is unknown. The data belong to a study of T cells in Graves' hyperthyroidism and ophthalmopathy. Findings of the study overall: Ophthalmopathy was predicted by the model a median of roughly 6.6 months ahead of onset.

The CDR3 regions of TCR beta were amplified from RNA transcripts. First-round RT-PCR targeting the TCR CDR3 was performed with the HTBI primer set. Using its own MiXCR run on the multiplex PCR reads, TCRdb lists one record per CDR3 protein. The sample lists about 96,000 distinct CDR3 sequences, around 50% occurring once. Per germline, CDR1 SEHNR and CDR2 FQNEAQ (reference sequence). The CDR3 is 15 amino acids. The V end lost 3 bases, the J end lost 4 bases, and 13 bases lay between the germline ends. V gene TRBV7-9 combines with J gene TRBJ1-3; maybe TRBD1 (6 bases). This receptor was taken from a woman between 40 and 50 years old with Graves' hyperthyroidism. The sequenced sample was blood. CDR3 sequence reads: CASSFLGQGGNTIYF. CDR3 in DNA: TGTGCCAGCAGCTTTTTAGGGCAGGGGGGAAACACCATATATTTT.